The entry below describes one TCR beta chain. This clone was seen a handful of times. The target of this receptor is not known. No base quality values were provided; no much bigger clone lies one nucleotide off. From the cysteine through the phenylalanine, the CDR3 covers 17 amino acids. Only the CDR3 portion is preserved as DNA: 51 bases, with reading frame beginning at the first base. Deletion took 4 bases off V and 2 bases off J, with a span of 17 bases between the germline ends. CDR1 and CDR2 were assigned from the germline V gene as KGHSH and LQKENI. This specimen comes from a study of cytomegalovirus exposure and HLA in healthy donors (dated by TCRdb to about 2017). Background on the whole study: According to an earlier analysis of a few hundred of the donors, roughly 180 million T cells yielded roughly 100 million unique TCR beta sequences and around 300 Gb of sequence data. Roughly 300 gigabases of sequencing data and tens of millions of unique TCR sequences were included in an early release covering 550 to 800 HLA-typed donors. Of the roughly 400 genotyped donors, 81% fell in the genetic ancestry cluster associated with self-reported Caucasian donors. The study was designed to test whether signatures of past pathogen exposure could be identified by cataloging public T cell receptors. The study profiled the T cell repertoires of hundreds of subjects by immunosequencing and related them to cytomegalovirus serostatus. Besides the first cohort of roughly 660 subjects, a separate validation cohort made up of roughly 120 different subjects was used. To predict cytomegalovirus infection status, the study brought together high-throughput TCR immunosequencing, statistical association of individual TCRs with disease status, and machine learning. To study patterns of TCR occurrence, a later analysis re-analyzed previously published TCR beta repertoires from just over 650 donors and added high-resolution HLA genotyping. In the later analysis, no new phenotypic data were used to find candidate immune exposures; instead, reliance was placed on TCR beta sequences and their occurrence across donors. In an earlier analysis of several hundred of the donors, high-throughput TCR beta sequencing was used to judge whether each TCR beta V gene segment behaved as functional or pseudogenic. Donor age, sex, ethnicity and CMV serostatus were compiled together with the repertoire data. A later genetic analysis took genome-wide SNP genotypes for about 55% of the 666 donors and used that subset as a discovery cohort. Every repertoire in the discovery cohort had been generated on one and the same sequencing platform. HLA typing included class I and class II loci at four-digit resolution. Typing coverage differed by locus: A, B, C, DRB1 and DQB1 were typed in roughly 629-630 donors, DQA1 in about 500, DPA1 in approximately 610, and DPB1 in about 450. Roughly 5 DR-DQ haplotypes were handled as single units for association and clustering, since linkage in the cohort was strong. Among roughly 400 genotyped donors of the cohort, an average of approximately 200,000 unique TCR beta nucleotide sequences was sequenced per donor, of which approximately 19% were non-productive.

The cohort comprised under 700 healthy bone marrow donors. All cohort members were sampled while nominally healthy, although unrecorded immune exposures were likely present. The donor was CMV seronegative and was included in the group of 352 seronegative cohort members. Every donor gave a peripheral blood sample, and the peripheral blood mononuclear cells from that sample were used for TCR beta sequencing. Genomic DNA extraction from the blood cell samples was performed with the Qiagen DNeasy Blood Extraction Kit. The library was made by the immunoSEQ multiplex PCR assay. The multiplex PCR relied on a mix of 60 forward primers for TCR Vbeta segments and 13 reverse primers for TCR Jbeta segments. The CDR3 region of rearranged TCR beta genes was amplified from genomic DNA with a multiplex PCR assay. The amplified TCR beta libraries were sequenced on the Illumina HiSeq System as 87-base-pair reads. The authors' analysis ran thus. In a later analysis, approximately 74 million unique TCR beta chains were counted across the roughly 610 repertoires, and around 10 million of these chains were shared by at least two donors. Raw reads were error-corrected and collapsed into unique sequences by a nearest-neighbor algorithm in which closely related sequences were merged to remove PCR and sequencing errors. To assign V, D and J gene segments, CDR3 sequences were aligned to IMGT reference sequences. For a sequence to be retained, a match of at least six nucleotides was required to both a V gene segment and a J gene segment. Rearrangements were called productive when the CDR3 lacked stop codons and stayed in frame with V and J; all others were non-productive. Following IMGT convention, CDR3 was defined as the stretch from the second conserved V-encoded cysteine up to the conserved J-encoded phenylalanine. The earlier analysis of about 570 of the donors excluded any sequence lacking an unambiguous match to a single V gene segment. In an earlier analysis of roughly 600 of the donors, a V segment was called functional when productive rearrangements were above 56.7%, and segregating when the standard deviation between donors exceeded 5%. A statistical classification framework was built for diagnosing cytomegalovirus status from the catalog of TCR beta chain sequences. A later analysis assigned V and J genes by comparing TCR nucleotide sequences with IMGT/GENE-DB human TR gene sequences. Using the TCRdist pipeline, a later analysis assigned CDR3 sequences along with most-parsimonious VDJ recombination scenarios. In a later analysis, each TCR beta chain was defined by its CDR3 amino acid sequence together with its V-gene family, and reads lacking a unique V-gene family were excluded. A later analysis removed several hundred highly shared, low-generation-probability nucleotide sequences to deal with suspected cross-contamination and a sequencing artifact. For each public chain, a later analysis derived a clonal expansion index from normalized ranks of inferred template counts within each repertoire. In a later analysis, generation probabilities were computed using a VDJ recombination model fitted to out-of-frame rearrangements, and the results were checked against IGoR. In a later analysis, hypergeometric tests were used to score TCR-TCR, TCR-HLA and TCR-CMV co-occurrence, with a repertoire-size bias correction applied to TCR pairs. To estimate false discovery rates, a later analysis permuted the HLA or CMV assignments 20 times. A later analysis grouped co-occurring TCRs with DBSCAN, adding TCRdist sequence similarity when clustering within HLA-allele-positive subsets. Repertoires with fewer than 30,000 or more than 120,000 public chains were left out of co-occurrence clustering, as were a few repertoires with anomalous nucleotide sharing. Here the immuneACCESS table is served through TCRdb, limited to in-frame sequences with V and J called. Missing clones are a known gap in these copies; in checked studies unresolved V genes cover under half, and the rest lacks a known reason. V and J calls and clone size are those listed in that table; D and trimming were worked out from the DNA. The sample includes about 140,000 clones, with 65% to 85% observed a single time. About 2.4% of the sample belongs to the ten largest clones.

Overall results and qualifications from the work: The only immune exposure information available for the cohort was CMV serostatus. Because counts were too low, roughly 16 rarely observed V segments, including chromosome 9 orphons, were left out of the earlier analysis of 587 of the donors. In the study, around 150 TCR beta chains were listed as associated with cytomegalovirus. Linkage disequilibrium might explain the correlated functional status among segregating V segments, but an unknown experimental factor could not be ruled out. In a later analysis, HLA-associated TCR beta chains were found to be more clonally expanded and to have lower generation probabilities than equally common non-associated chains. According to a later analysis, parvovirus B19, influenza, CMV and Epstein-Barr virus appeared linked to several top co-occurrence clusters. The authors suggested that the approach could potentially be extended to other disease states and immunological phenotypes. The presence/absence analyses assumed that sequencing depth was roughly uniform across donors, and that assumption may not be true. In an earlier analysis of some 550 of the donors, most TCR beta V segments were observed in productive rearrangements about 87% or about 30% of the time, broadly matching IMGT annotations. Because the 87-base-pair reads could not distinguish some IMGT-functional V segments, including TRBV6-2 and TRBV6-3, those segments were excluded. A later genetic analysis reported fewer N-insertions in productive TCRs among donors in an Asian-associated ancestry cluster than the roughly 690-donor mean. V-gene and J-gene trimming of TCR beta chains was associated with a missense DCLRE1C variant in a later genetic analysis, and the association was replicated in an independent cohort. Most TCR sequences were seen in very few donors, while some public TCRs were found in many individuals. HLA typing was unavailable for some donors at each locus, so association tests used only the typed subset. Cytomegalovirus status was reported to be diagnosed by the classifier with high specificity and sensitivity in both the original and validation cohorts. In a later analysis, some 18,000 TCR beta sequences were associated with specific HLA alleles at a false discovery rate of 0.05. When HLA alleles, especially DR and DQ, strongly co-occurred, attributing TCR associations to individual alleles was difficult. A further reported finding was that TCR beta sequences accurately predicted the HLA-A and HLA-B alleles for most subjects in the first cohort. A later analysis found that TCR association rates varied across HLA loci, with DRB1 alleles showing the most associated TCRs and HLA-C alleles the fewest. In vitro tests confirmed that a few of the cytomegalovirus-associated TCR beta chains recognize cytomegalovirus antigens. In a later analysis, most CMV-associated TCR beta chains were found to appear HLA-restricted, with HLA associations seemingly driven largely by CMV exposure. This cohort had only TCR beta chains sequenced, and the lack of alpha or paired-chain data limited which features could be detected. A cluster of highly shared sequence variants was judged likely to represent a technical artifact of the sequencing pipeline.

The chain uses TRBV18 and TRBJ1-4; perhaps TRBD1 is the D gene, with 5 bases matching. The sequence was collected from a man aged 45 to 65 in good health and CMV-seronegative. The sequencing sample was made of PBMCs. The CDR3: CASSRNRLKDTNEKLFF. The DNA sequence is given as TGTGCCAGCTCACGGAACAGGCTAAAGGACACTAATGAAAAACTGTTTTTT. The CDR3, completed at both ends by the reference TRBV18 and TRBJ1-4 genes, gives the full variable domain NAGVMQNPRHLVRRRGQEARLRCSPMKGHSHVYWYRQLPEEGLKFMVYLQKENIIDESGMPKERFSAEFPKEGPSILRIQQVVRGDSAAYFCASSRNRLKDTNEKLFFGSGTQLSVL.